This T cell receptor beta chain was captured by sequencing in a study of blood T cell repertoires in COVID-19. Study details: The origin of the acute and convalescent COVID-19 samples was the United States, Italy and Spain. Sources were T cells, B-cell-depleted T cells, or PBMCs; the material itself was cDNA or gDNA.

Study processing details: The assay estimated nucleated cells by amplifying reference gene primers. The assay was immunoSEQ multiplex PCR, and TCRdb's table has in-frame clones only and misses some. Clone size and V and J calls were adopted from that table, with D and trimming inferred from the DNA. Among fewer than 200,000 clones listed, around 90% were seen once. CDR3 length equals 15 residues. Germline V gene sequence: CDR1 SGHKS, CDR2 YYEKEE (reference sequence). The germline V and J ends were trimmed by 0 bases and 6 bases, with 15 bases remaining between them. Sample: peripheral blood. This chain links TRBV5-5 with TRBJ1-1; the D gene is possibly TRBD1 (6 bases). The receptor was isolated from a woman aged 55-69 years who had recovered from COVID-19. The CDR3 reads CASSLGGRGISEAFF. The CDR3, as DNA: TGTGCCAGCAGCTTGGGGGGGCGAGGGATCTCTGAAGCTTTCTTT. The variable domain in full, completed from reference TRBV5-5 and TRBJ1-1, reads DAGVTQSPTHLIKTRGQQVTLRCSPISGHKSVSWYQQVLGQGPQFIFQYYEKEERGRGNFPDRFSARQFPNYSSELNVNALLLGDSALYLCASSLGGRGISEAFFGQGTRLTVV.